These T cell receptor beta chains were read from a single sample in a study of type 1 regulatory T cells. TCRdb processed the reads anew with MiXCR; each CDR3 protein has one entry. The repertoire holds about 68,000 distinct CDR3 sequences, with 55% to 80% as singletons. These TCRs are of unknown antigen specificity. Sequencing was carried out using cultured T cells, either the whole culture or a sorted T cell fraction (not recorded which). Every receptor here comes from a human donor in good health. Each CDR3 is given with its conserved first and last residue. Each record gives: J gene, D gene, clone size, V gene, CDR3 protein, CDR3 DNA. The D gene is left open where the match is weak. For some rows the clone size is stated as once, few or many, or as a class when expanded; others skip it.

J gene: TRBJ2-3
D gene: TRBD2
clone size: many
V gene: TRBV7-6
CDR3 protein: CASSQSGSYTQYF
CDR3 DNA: TGTGCCAGCAGCCAAAGCGGGAGCTATACGCAGTATTTT

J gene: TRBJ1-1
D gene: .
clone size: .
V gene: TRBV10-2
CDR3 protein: CASSDRFGTEAFF
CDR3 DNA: TGCGCCAGCAGTGACAGGTTTGGCACTGAAGCTTTCTTT

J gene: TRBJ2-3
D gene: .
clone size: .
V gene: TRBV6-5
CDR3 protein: CASSYAKFGTADTQYF
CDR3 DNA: TGTGCCAGCAGTTACGCTAAGTTCGGGACTGCAGATACGCAGTATTTT

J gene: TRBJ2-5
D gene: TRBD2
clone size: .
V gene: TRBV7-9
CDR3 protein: CASFEAGAQETQYF
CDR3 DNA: TGTGCCAGCTTTGAAGCGGGAGCCCAAGAGACCCAGTACTTC

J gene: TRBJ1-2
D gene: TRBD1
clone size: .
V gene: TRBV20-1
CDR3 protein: CSATTGTGGGGYTF
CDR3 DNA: TGCAGTGCAACAACCGGGACAGGGGGGGGTGGCTACACCTTC

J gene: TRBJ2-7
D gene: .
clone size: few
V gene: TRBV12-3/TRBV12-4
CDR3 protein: CASAFKRVYEQYF
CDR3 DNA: TGTGCCAGCGCTTTTAAAAGGGTCTACGAGCAGTACTTC

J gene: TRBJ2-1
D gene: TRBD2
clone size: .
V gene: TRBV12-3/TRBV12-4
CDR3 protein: CASSLTGGPSSSYNEQFF
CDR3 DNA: TGTGCCAGCAGTTTAACGGGGGGACCGTCGAGCTCCTACAATGAGCAGTTCTTC

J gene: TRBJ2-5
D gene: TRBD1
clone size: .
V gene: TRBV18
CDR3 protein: CASQNGQGAQETQYF
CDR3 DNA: TGTGCCAGCCAAAACGGACAGGGGGCCCAAGAGACCCAGTACTTC

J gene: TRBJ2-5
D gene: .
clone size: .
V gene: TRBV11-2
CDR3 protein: CASSLRSQQGHPAETQYF
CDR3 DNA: TGTGCCAGCAGCTTACGAAGTCAACAAGGACACCCAGCGGAGACCCAGTACTTC

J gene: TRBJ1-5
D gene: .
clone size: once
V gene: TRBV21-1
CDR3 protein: CASSKGVGPRGQPQHF
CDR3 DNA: TGTGCCAGCAGCAAAGGGGTCGGACCCCGGGGTCAGCCCCAGCATTTT

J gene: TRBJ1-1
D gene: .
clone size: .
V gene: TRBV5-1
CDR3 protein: CASSLSTGLTEAFF
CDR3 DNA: TGCGCCAGCAGCTTGTCAACAGGGCTCACTGAAGCTTTCTTT

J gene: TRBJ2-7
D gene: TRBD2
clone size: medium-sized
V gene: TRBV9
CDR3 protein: CASSPRDSGNEQYF
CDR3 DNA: TGTGCCAGCAGCCCCCGCGATAGCGGGAACGAGCAGTACTTC

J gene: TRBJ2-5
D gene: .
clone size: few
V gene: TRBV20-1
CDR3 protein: CSARLAAQETQYF
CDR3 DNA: TGCAGTGCTAGGCTAGCAGCCCAAGAGACCCAGTACTTC

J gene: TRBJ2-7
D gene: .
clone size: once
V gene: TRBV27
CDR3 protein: CASLEGLALSYEQYF
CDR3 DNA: TGTGCCAGTCTGGAGGGGCTAGCGCTCTCCTACGAGCAGTACTTC

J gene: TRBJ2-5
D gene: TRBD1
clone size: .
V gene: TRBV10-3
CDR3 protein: CATQDRGANQETQYF
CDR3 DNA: TGTGCCACCCAAGACAGGGGTGCTAACCAAGAGACCCAGTACTTC

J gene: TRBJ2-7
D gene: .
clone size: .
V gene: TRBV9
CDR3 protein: CASSEDIISYEQYF
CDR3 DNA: TGTGCCAGCAGCGAGGACATCATCTCCTACGAGCAGTACTTC

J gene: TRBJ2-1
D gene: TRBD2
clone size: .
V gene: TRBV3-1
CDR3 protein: CASSQVRTSGTDEQFF
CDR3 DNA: TGTGCCAGCAGCCAAGTTCGGACTAGCGGGACTGATGAGCAGTTCTTC